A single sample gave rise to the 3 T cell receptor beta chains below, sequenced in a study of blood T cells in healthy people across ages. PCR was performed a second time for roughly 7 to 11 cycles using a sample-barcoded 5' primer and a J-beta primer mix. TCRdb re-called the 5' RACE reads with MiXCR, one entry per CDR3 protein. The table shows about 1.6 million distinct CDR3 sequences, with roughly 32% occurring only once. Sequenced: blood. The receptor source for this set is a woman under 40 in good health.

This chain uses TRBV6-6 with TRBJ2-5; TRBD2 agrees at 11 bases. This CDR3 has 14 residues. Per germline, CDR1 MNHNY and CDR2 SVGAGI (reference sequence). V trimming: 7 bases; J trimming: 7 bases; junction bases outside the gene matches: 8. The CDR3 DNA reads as TGTGCCAGCACCCGGACTAGCGGGCATGTGACCCAGTACTTC. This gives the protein CASTRTSGHVTQYF.

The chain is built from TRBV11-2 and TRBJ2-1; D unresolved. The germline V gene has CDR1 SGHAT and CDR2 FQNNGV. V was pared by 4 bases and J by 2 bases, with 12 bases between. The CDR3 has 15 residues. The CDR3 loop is CASSSKGYPYNEQFF. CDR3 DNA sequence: TGTGCCAGCAGCTCAAAAGGTTATCCCTACAATGAGCAGTTCTTC.

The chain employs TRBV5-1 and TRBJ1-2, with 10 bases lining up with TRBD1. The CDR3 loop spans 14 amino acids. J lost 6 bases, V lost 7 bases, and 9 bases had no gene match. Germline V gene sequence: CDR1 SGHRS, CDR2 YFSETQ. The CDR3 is CASGGTGELHGYTF. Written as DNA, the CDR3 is TGCGCCAGCGGCGGGACAGGGGAGCTTCATGGCTACACCTTC.